These 28 T cell receptor beta chains share one sample of origin, sequenced in a study of shared clonotypes between healthy human individuals. TCRdb's table, derived via immunoSEQ multiplex PCR, lists solely in-frame clones and lacks some. This table holds approximately 2.5 million clones, around nine tenths found once. Sample: naive CD4+ T cells sorted from blood. As to subset: CD45RA+ positively selected. Source of these receptors: a man between 18 and 35 years old in good health.

The chain combines TRBV5-5 with TRBJ2-3, with 10 nucleotides matching TRBD2. The V gene's germline CDR1 is SGHKS and CDR2 YYEKEE (reference sequence). The CDR3 contains 16 residues. J gave up 3 bases and V 0 bases, and 4 bases lay outside the gene matches. CDR3: CASSLAQRGGTDTQYF. CDR3 coding DNA: TGTGCCAGCAGCTTGGCTCAGCGGGGGGGAACAGATACGCAGTATTTT.

In regard to this clone: A read error may account for a junction end that differs from germline. This chain joins TRBV28 and TRBJ1-2; TRBD1 matches at 10 bases. Germline CDR1 and CDR2: MDHEN and SYDVKM. The CDR3 has 12 amino acids. The CDR3 DNA is TGTGCCAGCAGTCTCCCGGACAGGGGGAGCGCCTTC. The encoded protein is CASSLPDRGSAF.

This clone was seen a single time. The gene calls are TRBV11-2 and TRBJ1-2, with TRBD1 matching over 9 bases. Per the germline V gene, CDR1 is SGHAT and CDR2 is FQNNGV. The CDR3 has 16 residues. V dropped 8 bases and J dropped 6; count of bases not matched to a gene: 16. The CDR3 loop reads CASRRPGTGSFDGYTF. CDR3 in DNA: TGTGCCAGCCGAAGACCCGGGACAGGGTCTTTCGATGGCTACACCTTC.

The chain links TRBV6-1 to TRBJ2-1; possible D gene TRBD2, 6 bases. This CDR3 is built from 13 residues. Trimming took off 8 bases at V and 4 bases at J, with 12 bases between the two ends. From germline, CDR1 is MNHNS and CDR2 SASEGT. CDR3 sequence reads: CASRRREYNEQFF. The CDR3 DNA reads as TGTGCCAGCCGGAGGAGGGAGTACAATGAGCAGTTCTTC.

Turning to this clone: The same CDR3 also results from other DNA sequences found in this sample. The rearrangement links TRBV6-5 to TRBJ1-5; 9 bases agree with TRBD1. Germline V gene lookup returns CDR1 MNHEY and CDR2 SVGAGI. The ends lost 5 bases at V and 5 bases at J; junction bases unmatched: 4. The CDR3 covers 14 residues. CDR3: CASSRTGVDQPQHF. The CDR3 DNA follows: TGTGCCAGCAGTCGGACAGGGGTAGATCAGCCCCAGCATTTT.

The rearrangement uses TRBV15 and TRBJ1-5; no firm D call. The CDR3 loop spans 14 amino acids. Germline-derived CDR1 and CDR2 are LNHNV and YYDKDF (reference sequence). V was shortened by 2 bases and J by 7 bases, with 12 bases between the two germline ends. The CDR3 sequence: CATSRRTVGQPQHF. In nucleotides, the CDR3 is TGTGCCACCAGCAGACGGACGGTCGGGCAGCCCCAGCATTTT.

A few counts support this clone. This chain joins TRBV21-1 and TRBJ1-5; the table's D call, TRBD1, has no DNA check behind it. TRBV21-1 constitutes a pseudogene. This CDR3 is 15 amino acids long. For the CDR3, the DNA is TGTGCCAGCATCAAGGGGACAGGTTTGAATCAGCCCCAGCATTTT. This codes for CASIKGTGLNQPQHF.

This rearrangement joins TRBV28 to TRBJ2-7; 7 bases align to TRBD1. The CDR3 has 16 amino acids. V gave up 5 bases and J gave up 5 bases; unmatched junction bases: 15. Per germline, CDR1 MDHEN and CDR2 SYDVKM. CDR3 loop: CASSAHRDSARDEQYF. CDR3 sequence (DNA): TGTGCCAGCAGTGCCCACCGGGACAGCGCAAGGGACGAGCAGTACTTC.

A single count supports this clone. The same CDR3 also results from other DNA sequences found in this sample. J is TRBJ2-5 and V is TRBV6-1; 12 nucleotides agree with TRBD2. In germline, CDR1 is MNHNS, CDR2 SASEGT. The CDR3 sequence is 16 residues long. V lost 0 bases, J lost 2 bases, and 1 base stayed unmatched. The CDR3 region is CASSEALAGGQETQYF. In DNA form, the CDR3 reads TGTGCCAGCAGTGAAGCGCTAGCGGGGGGGCAAGAGACCCAGTACTTC.

The sample holds one count of this clone. CDR3 nucleotides: TGTGCCAGCAGCTTAGGGGCAGGTCGGGGTTTTAATTCACCCCTCCACTTT. Its translation is CASSLGAGRGFNSPLHF. The chain employs TRBV11-2 and TRBJ1-6; the D is unclear. Per the germline V gene, CDR1 is SGHAT and CDR2 is FQNNGV. The CDR3 extends over 17 amino acids. The ends were cut back, 1 base at V and 6 bases at J, with 16 bases in the middle.

The chain joins TRBV7-6 to TRBJ2-3, with 7 bases aligning to TRBD1. Trimming at V came to 5 bases and at J to 2 bases, leaving 7 bases not matched to a gene. The length of the CDR3 is 15 residues. Germline-derived CDR1 and CDR2 are SGHVS and FNYEAQ. CDR3 sequence: CASSLGTANTDTQYF. CDR3 sequence (DNA): TGTGCCAGCAGCCTGGGGACAGCAAACACAGATACGCAGTATTTT. Looking up the rest from reference TRBV7-6 and TRBJ2-3 gives the full variable domain: GAGVSQSPRYKVTKRGQDVALRCDPISGHVSLYWYRQALGQGPEFLTYFNYEAQQDKSGLPNDRFSAERPEGSISTLTIQRTEQRDSAMYRCASSLGTANTDTQYFGPGTRLTVL.

As DNA, the CDR3 is TGTGCCATCAGTGAGCGGCTCAAAGAGACCCAGTACTTC. It encodes CAISERLKETQYF. The V gene is TRBV10-3, the J gene TRBJ2-5; D is unresolved. The CDR3 is 13 residues long. Looked up from germline, CDR1 is ENHRY and CDR2 is SYGVKD. The V end was cut by 2 bases, the J end by 3 bases, with 7 bases between.

The CDR3 here is CASSDQGGVTEAFF. The CDR3 DNA is TGTGCCAGCAGTGACCAGGGTGGGGTGACTGAAGCTTTCTTT. The chain combines TRBV6-1 with TRBJ1-1; D may be TRBD1 (5 bases). The CDR3 sequence is 14 residues long. CDR1 MNHNS and CDR2 SASEGT come from the germline V gene. V lost 3 bases and J 5 bases, leaving 13 bases between the germline ends.

V is TRBV5-4 and J is TRBJ1-2; D remains ambiguous. The germline gives CDR1 SGHNT, CDR2 YYREEE (reference sequence). The CDR3 is 10 amino acids. V shed 4 bases and J shed 11 bases, with 9 bases lying between them. CDR3 coding DNA: TGTGCCAGCAGCCACCGAGGGTACACCTTC. Protein sequence: CASSHRGYTF.

This chain links TRBV10-3 with TRBJ1-5; D might be TRBD1 (6 bases). The germline V and J ends were trimmed by 5 bases and 0 bases, with 11 bases remaining between them. Germline CDR1 ENHRY, CDR2 SYGVKD. The CDR3 covers 15 residues. This chain's CDR3 is CAISQTGTSNQPQHF. DNA of the CDR3: TGTGCCATCAGTCAGACAGGAACTAGCAATCAGCCCCAGCATTTT.

This clone was seen only once. The chain couples TRBV19 to TRBJ2-7; D perhaps matches TRBD1 (6 bases). CDR3 length equals 16 residues. Trimming pared 4 bases from V and 2 bases from J, leaving 18 bases between. Germline CDR1 LNHDA, CDR2 SQIVND (reference sequence). DNA for the CDR3: TGTGCCAGTAGTACCTGGGATGTCAGGGGAACCTACGAGCAGTACTTC. It is translated as CASSTWDVRGTYEQYF.

The gene calls are TRBV4-3 and TRBJ2-5; 10 nucleotides match TRBD2. Unmatched junction bases numbered 6, after V lost 0 bases and J lost 5 bases. This CDR3 has 16 residues. Germline lookup yields CDR1 LGHNA and CDR2 YSLEER. CDR3 in amino acids: CASSQEAGGPWETQYF. CDR3 nucleotide sequence: TGCGCCAGCAGCCAAGAAGCGGGAGGGCCCTGGGAGACCCAGTACTTC.

The V and J genes are TRBV9 and TRBJ2-3, with 10 bases lining up with TRBD2. The length of the CDR3 is 15 residues. V lost 7 bases to trimming and J lost 1 base; unmatched junction nucleotides: 6. Germline values: CDR1 SGDLS, CDR2 YYNGEE. CDR3 sequence (DNA): TGTGCCAGCTCCCTAGCGGGGGCTCGCACAGATACGCAGTATTTT. Translated, it gives CASSLAGARTDTQYF.

The chain combines TRBV6-6 with TRBJ1-5; D is ambiguous. This CDR3 has 14 residues. Germline CDR1 and CDR2: MNHNY and SVGAGI (reference sequence). Trimming removed 7 bases from V and 2 bases from J, with 12 bases in between. This CDR3 reads CASTPGRGNQPQHF. The CDR3 nucleotides are TGTGCCAGCACCCCGGGTCGAGGCAATCAGCCCCAGCATTTT.

V gene TRBV5-4 combines with J gene TRBJ2-7; TRBD1 agrees at 10 bases. Germline V gives CDR1 SGHNT, CDR2 YYREEE (reference sequence). V was pared by 4 bases and J by 0 bases, with 7 bases of the junction left unmatched. This CDR3 has 16 amino acids. DNA of the CDR3: TGTGCCAGCAGCCCGGGACAGGGGACGAGCTCCTACGAGCAGTACTTC. Protein product: CASSPGQGTSSYEQYF.

V and J are TRBV10-3 and TRBJ1-1, with D possibly matching TRBD1 (5 bases). The CDR3 spans 12 residues. The germline CDR1 and CDR2 sequences are ENHRY and SYGVKD. V was cut by 2 bases and J by 10 bases, with 11 bases left in between. For the CDR3, the DNA is TGTGCCATCAGTGAGCAGGGATATGGAGCTTTCTTT. It codes for CAISEQGYGAFF.

The V call is TRBV11-2, the J call TRBJ2-2; D call uncertain. The CDR3 extends over 16 amino acids. V dropped 0 bases and J dropped 2 bases, with 10 bases sitting between them. Germline values: CDR1 SGHAT, CDR2 FQNNGV. The CDR3 DNA follows: TGTGCCAGCAGCTTAGACTTATATCTCAACACCGGGGAGCTGTTTTTT. Amino acids: CASSLDLYLNTGELFF.

The chain couples TRBV7-2 to TRBJ1-4; TRBD1 is a possible D gene (6 bases). The CDR3 totals 14 residues. Germline-derived CDR1 and CDR2 are SGHTA and FQGNSA. The V end was cut by 5 bases, the J end by 7 bases, with 14 bases between. The chain's CDR3 is CASSRQVMGEKLFF. The CDR3 DNA reads TGTGCCAGCAGCCGACAGGTCATGGGTGAAAAACTGTTTTTT.

The V call is TRBV30, the J call TRBJ2-2; 11 nucleotides agree with TRBD1. Germline V CDR1 and CDR2: GTSNPN, SVGIG (reference sequence). The trim removed 5 bases at V and 3 bases at J, leaving 5 bases unmatched. The CDR3 is 15 residues long. CDR3 in DNA: TGTGCCTGGGGAGGACAGGGGGCCTACACCGGGGAGCTGTTTTTT. This codes for CAWGGQGAYTGELFF.

The chain joins TRBV27 to TRBJ2-7; weak D call: TRBD2 (5 bases). The CDR3 covers 14 residues. Germline CDR1 reads MNHEY; CDR2 reads SMNVEV (reference sequence). Trimming cost V 5 bases and J 7 bases, with 18 bases left between them. The CDR3 here is CASSLGGGPWEQYF. As DNA, the CDR3 is TGTGCCAGCAGTCTGGGTGGAGGCCCCTGGGAGCAGTACTTC.

V usage is TRBV6-1 and J usage is TRBJ2-3; D is possibly TRBD1 (5 bases). Germline CDR1 and CDR2: MNHNS and SASEGT. With 7 bases removed from V and 4 bases from J, the gap between germline ends came to 12 bases. CDR3 length equals 13 residues. CDR3 sequence reads: CASTIDSADTQYF. The CDR3 nucleotides read TGTGCCAGCACCATTGACAGCGCAGATACGCAGTATTTT.

This chain links TRBV28 with TRBJ2-3; D might be TRBD1 or TRBD2, each matching 6 bases. Trimming took 6 bases from V and 1 from J, leaving 8 bases between them. The CDR3 consists of 13 residues. Germline V gene lookup returns CDR1 MDHEN and CDR2 SYDVKM. The CDR3 nucleotides read TGTGCCAGCAGGGAGGGGGGCACAGATACGCAGTATTTT. Amino acid sequence: CASREGGTDTQYF. Using reference TRBV28 and TRBJ2-3 for the parts outside the CDR3, the full variable domain is DVKVTQSSRYLVKRTGEKVFLECVQDMDHENMFWYRQDPGLGLRLIYFSYDVKMKEKGDIPEGYSVSREKKERFSLILESASTNQTSMYLCASREGGTDTQYFGPGTRLTVL.

J is TRBJ2-3 and V is TRBV5-1; TRBD1 matches at 7 bases. Trimming took 5 bases from V and 1 from J; bases not matched to a gene: 4. Per the germline V gene, CDR1 is SGHRS and CDR2 is YFSETQ. The CDR3 runs to 14 residues. The CDR3 coding sequence is TGCGCCAGCAGTGAAGGGGGCGGCACAGATACGCAGTATTTT. Translated, it gives CASSEGGGTDTQYF.